This T cell receptor beta chain was sequenced for a study of CD8 T cells in Susac syndrome. RNA was extracted with the RNeasy kit, and a quantity of roughly 0.5 to 1 ug was reverse transcribed using random hexamers. Amplification of TCR beta CDR3 by immunoSEQ multiplex PCR spanned 54 Vbeta and 13 Jbeta. TCRdb re-called the immunoSEQ multiplex PCR reads through MiXCR, storing one row per CDR3 protein. The data show about 140,000 distinct CDR3 sequences, 94% seen once. CDR1 and CDR2 from the germline V gene are SGHRS and YFSETQ. The V end lost 4 bases, the J end lost 8 bases, and 22 bases lay between the germline ends. This CDR3 comprises 16 residues. Sequencing targeted TCR beta in blood CD8+ and CD4+ T cells. Healthy donors constituted the control group, matched for age and sex. TEMRA cells were enriched by FACS, while CD8+ and CD4+ T cells were obtained through a negative isolation that was performed magnetically.

This chain links TRBV5-1 with TRBJ2-1, with D unresolved. The clonotype comes from a human donor in good health. What was sequenced was CD8+ T cells from PBMCs. The CDR3: CASSPKWTTSWDEQFF. DNA for the CDR3: TGCGCCAGCAGCCCTAAATGGACCACATCGTGGGATGAGCAGTTCTTC.